This record concerns one TCR beta chain sequence. This specimen comes from a study of blood T cell repertoires in COVID-19. Overall study: In each case, the material was cDNA or gDNA derived from T cells, B-cell-depleted T cells, or PBMCs.

Donors of Cohort 3 who recovered were those that had two negative PCRs, clearance, or symptom resolution. How the authors handled the data: Quantification of nucleated cells was approximated via reference gene primer amplification. Libraries were prepared by immunoSEQ multiplex PCR; TCRdb keeps only in-frame clonotypes and omits some of them. D and trimming come from the DNA, and the V and J calls and clone size come from that table. The table shows around 300,000 clones, with roughly 89% occurring only once. The V end lost 0 bases, the J end lost 6 bases, and 6 bases lay between the germline ends. This CDR3 has 13 residues. From germline, CDR1 is LGHNA and CDR2 YSLEER.

V usage is TRBV4-3 and J usage is TRBJ1-5; no clear D gene. Sequenced sample: PBMCs or T cells enriched from blood (not recorded which). This clonotype was obtained from a young woman who had recovered from COVID-19. CDR3 coding DNA: TGCGCCAGCAGCCAAGATGAGGGTCAGCCCCAGCATTTT. This encodes CASSQDEGQPQHF.